Sequencing of this T cell receptor (beta chain) was carried out in a study of T cell changes during pregnancy in multiple sclerosis. Produced via immunoSEQ multiplex PCR; TCRdb's table is partial and in-frame only. The sample holds 69,000 or so clones, approximately 92% seen once. The V gene lost 6 bases and the J gene lost 4 bases, with 15 bases spanning the gap. Germline CDR1 MNHEY, CDR2 SVGAGI. This CDR3 region has 14 residues. The sequence derives from a female donor in good health, enrolled as a control in a pregnancy study. The chain has TRBV6-5 and TRBJ2-5, with a weak D call TRBD2 (6 bases). The source was peripheral blood, collected in the third trimester of pregnancy. The CDR3 bases are TGTGCCAGCAGGACACGGCGGGGACGAGAGACCCAGTACTTC. Amino acid sequence: CASRTRRGRETQYF.